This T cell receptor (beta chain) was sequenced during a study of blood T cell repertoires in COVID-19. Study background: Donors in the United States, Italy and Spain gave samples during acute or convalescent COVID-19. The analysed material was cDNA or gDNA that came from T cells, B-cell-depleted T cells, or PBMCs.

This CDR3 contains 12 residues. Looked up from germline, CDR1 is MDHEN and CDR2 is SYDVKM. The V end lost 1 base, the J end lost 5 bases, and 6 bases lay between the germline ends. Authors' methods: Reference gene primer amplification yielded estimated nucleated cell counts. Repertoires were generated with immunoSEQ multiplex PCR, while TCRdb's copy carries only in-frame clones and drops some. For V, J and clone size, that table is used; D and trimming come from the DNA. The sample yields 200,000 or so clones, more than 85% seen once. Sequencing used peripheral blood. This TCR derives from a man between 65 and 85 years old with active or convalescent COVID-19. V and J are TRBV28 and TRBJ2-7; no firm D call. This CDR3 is CASSLFRDEQYF. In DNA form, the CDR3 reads TGTGCCAGCAGTTTATTTCGGGACGAGCAGTACTTC.